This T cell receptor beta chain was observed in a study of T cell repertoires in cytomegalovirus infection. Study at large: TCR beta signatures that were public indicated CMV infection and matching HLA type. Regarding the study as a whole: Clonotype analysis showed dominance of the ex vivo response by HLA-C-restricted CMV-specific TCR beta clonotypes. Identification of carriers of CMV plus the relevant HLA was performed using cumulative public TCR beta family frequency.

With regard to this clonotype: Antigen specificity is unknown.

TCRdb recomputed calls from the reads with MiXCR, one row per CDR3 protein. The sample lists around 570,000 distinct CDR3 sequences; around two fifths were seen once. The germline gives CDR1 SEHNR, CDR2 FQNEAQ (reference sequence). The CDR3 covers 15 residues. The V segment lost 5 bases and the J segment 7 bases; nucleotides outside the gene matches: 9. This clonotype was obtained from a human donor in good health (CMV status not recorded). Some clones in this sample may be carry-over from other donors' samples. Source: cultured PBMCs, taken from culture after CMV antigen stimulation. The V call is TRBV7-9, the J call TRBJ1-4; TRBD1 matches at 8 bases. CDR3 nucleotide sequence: TGTGCCAGCAGCCCCCGAGGGCAGGGGGCTGAAAAACTGTTTTTT. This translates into CASSPRGQGAEKLFF.